The 24 T cell receptor beta chains below were found in one sample sequenced in a study of cytomegalovirus exposure and HLA in healthy donors. 13 Jbeta primers and 60 Vbeta primers were used for the PCR. TCRdb's copy holds only in-frame clones and misses some; the assay was immunoSEQ multiplex PCR. The repertoire consists of some 160,000 clones, with around three quarters occurring once and the leading ten covering approximately 2%. The sequenced material came from PBMCs. The receptors come from a man in his forties in good health and CMV-seronegative.

Only one count was recorded for this clone. The CDR3 does not close with the conserved phenylalanine or tryptophan, likely indicating a read error. The chain couples TRBV30 to TRBJ1-5, with no clear D. The CDR3 has 16 amino acids. The germline gives CDR1 GTSNPN, CDR2 SVGIG (reference sequence). Trimming pared 2 bases from V and 2 bases from J, leaving 16 bases between. The CDR3 DNA follows: TGTGCCTGGAGTCCTGACACCCGCGCGGGCAATCAGCCCCAGCATTCT. It yields the protein CAWSPDTRAGNQPQHS.

The chain employs TRBV9 and TRBJ2-7, with a tentative D call TRBD2 (5 bases). This CDR3 has 16 amino acids. Germline values: CDR1 SGDLS, CDR2 YYNGEE. V shed 0 bases and J shed 4 bases, with 17 bases lying between them. DNA for the CDR3: TGTGCCAGCAGCGTAGTCAGGACGAGGGTTGGGTACGAGCAGTACTTC. Its protein is CASSVVRTRVGYEQYF.

The chain couples TRBV4-1 to TRBJ1-6; 9 nucleotides align to TRBD1. Germline CDR1 and CDR2: MGHRA and YSYEKL. V lost 3 bases to trimming and J lost 8 bases; unmatched junction nucleotides: 5. This CDR3 region has 15 residues. This chain's CDR3 is CASSQGQGSDSPLHF. CDR3 bases: TGCGCCAGCAGCCAGGGACAGGGTTCCGATTCACCCCTCCACTTT.

The chain couples TRBV4-3 to TRBJ2-7, with D possibly TRBD1 on 6 matching bases. This CDR3 spans 14 amino acids. Deletions cut 0 bases from V and 5 bases from J, with 11 bases between. The germline CDR1 and CDR2 sequences are LGHNA and YSLEER. The DNA of the CDR3 is TGCGCCAGCAGCCAAGACCTCCCAGGGGACGAGCAGTACTTC. Protein: CASSQDLPGDEQYF.

This sequence joins TRBV6-5 and TRBJ2-7; 7 nucleotides line up with TRBD1. This CDR3 spans 15 amino acids. The germline gives CDR1 MNHEY, CDR2 SVGAGI. V trimming: 6 bases; J trimming: 5 bases; junction bases outside the gene matches: 13. CDR3 bases: TGTGCCAGCAGGCTCCTCTACAGGGGCTTAAACGAGCAGTACTTC. This gives the protein CASRLLYRGLNEQYF.

The J gene is TRBJ1-5, the V gene TRBV2; 8 bases map to TRBD1. CDR3 length: 15 residues. The junction had 4 bases not matched to a gene; V was cut back by 6 bases and J by 0 bases. Germline lookup yields CDR1 SNHLY and CDR2 FYNNEI. The CDR3 nucleotides read TGTGCCAGCAGCTGGACAGGGTATAGCAATCAGCCCCAGCATTTT. Translation gives CASSWTGYSNQPQHF.

The chain links TRBV10-3 to TRBJ1-5; 7 nucleotides line up with TRBD1. Germline V lookup: CDR1 ENHRY, CDR2 SYGVKD. The CDR3 covers 14 residues. V trimming: 6 bases; J trimming: 7 bases; junction bases outside the gene matches: 9. CDR3 in amino acids: CAIRGDRKNQPQHF. CDR3 DNA sequence: TGTGCCATCAGGGGGGACAGAAAGAACCAGCCCCAGCATTTT.

The chain uses TRBV30 and TRBJ2-3; 8 bases map to TRBD1. Unmatched junction bases numbered 8, after V lost 0 bases and J lost 3 bases. Germline values: CDR1 GTSNPN, CDR2 SVGIG (reference sequence). CDR3 length: 16 amino acids. CDR3 sequence (DNA): TGTGCCTGGAGTGTAGTCGGCAGGGGGCGGACAGATACGCAGTATTTT. Translation: CAWSVVGRGRTDTQYF.

The gene calls are TRBV10-1 and TRBJ2-2; D is undetermined. The CDR3 extends over 17 amino acids. Germline V CDR1 and CDR2: WNHNN, SYGVQD (reference sequence). V lost 0 bases, J lost 0 bases, and 11 bases lay in between. The CDR3 DNA reads TGCGCCAGCAGTGAGTCGATCGGCGGCTCGAACACCGGGGAGCTGTTTTTT. The encoded protein is CASSESIGGSNTGELFF.

The genes are TRBV10-3 and TRBJ2-7, with TRBD1 matching over 10 bases. The CDR3 spans 13 residues. Germline CDR1 is ENHRY and CDR2 is SYGVKD. V lost 2 bases to trimming and J lost 5 bases; unmatched junction nucleotides: 0. CDR3 protein: CAISEGTGDEQYF. DNA for the CDR3: TGTGCCATCAGTGAGGGGACAGGGGACGAGCAGTACTTC.

The chain employs TRBV14 and TRBJ2-1; D gene unclear. The CDR3 runs 12 residues. Germline CDR1 and CDR2: SGHDN and FVKESK. V dropped 2 bases and J dropped 4 bases, with 3 bases sitting between them. CDR3 sequence (DNA): TGTGCCAGCAGCCAACGGTACAATGAGCAGTTCTTC. It translates to CASSQRYNEQFF.

The chain employs TRBV5-8 and TRBJ2-7; D is unclear. V dropped 4 bases and J dropped 1 base, with 9 bases sitting between them. CDR3 length: 13 amino acids. Germline values: CDR1 SGHTS, CDR2 YDEGEE. CDR3 residues: CASSPFSSYEQYF. CDR3 sequence (DNA): TGTGCCAGCAGCCCTTTCTCGTCCTACGAGCAGTACTTC.

This clone showed up just a few times. The chain carries TRBV5-4 and TRBJ2-5; no clear D gene. This CDR3 has 14 amino acids. CDR1 and CDR2 from the germline V gene are SGHNT and YYREEE (reference sequence). Trimming pared 4 bases from V and 4 bases from J, leaving 14 bases between. Written as DNA, the CDR3 is TGTGCCAGCAGCCTCTCAATACTTGGAGAGACCCAGTACTTC. This gives the protein CASSLSILGETQYF.

This clone has just one count. The gene calls are TRBV6-5 and TRBJ2-7; D call uncertain. The CDR3 loop spans 14 amino acids. Deletions cut 2 bases from V and 0 bases from J, with 8 bases between. Germline values: CDR1 MNHEY, CDR2 SVGAGI. CDR3: CASSYGLRSYEQYF. CDR3 DNA sequence: TGTGCCAGCAGTTACGGGCTTCGCTCCTACGAGCAGTACTTC.

The chain has TRBV27 and TRBJ2-7; TRBD1 is a possible D gene (6 bases). The CDR3 has 14 residues. The V end lost 3 bases, the J end lost 2 bases, and 11 bases lay between the germline ends. The V gene's germline CDR1 is MNHEY and CDR2 SMNVEV (reference sequence). The CDR3 DNA sequence: TGTGCCAGCAGTTTGGGCAGGGGTACCTACGAGCAGTACTTC. It specifies CASSLGRGTYEQYF.

This clone was picked up a small number of times. The rearrangement uses TRBV10-2 and TRBJ2-7, with 8 nucleotides matching TRBD1. Germline CDR1 reads WSHSY; CDR2 reads SAAADI. The CDR3 runs to 15 residues. V gave up 0 bases and J gave up 4 bases; unmatched junction bases: 5. The CDR3 spells CASSESSGGAYEQYF. The CDR3 coding sequence is TGCGCCAGCAGTGAGTCTTCAGGGGGCGCGTACGAGCAGTACTTC.

CDR3 DNA: TGTGCCAGCAGTTCGGGGGATGCCAGGTCACGCGAGCAGTACTTC. Translating gives CASSSGDARSREQYF. The gene calls are TRBV6-5 and TRBJ2-7, with TRBD2 as a possible D gene (6 bases). Germline-derived CDR1 and CDR2 are MNHEY and SVGAGI. V gave up 4 bases and J gave up 6 bases, with 19 bases separating them. This CDR3 has 15 residues.

V gene TRBV5-1 combines with J gene TRBJ1-1; D unclear. CDR3 length: 13 amino acids. Per the germline V gene, CDR1 is SGHRS and CDR2 is YFSETQ. The V gene lost 0 bases and the J gene lost 3 bases, with 6 bases spanning the gap. The CDR3 loop is CASSLDIDTEAFF. The CDR3 bases are TGCGCCAGCAGCTTGGATATTGACACTGAAGCTTTCTTT. Complete variable domain (other parts from reference TRBV5-1 and TRBJ1-1): KAGVTQTPRYLIKTRGQQVTLSCSPISGHRSVSWYQQTPGQGLQFLFEYFSETQRNKGNFPGRFSGRQFSNSRSEMNVSTLELGDSALYLCASSLDIDTEAFFGQGTRLTVV.

V usage is TRBV7-2 and J usage is TRBJ2-5; weak D call: TRBD2 (6 bases). The CDR3 spans 15 residues. CDR1 is SGHTA and CDR2 is FQGNSA in the germline V gene. V lost 2 bases and J lost 3, with 13 bases in between. CDR3 DNA: TGTGCCAGCAGCTTAAACGGGGGACTCGAAGAGACCCAGTACTTC. Its translation: CASSLNGGLEETQYF. The variable domain in full, completed from reference TRBV7-2 and TRBJ2-5, reads GAGVSQSPSNKVTEKGKDVELRCDPISGHTALYWYRQSLGQGLEFLIYFQGNSAPDKSGLPSDRFSAERTGGSVSTLTIQRTQQEDSAVYLCASSLNGGLEETQYFGPGTRLLVL.

V and J are TRBV6-6 and TRBJ2-1, with 8 bases matching TRBD1. This CDR3 contains 14 residues. V was clipped by 5 bases and J by 4 bases; unmatched bases: 4. Germline values: CDR1 MNHNY, CDR2 SVGAGI (reference sequence). CDR3 residues: CASSTGQEYNEQFF. Here the CDR3 DNA reads TGTGCCAGCAGTACGGGACAGGAATACAATGAGCAGTTCTTC.

This chain joins TRBV9 and TRBJ2-7; the match to TRBD2 covers 7 bases. The germline V gene encodes CDR1 SGDLS and CDR2 YYNGEE. V trimming: 0 bases; J trimming: 5 bases; junction bases outside the gene matches: 8. The CDR3 contains 15 residues. The CDR3 nucleotides are TGTGCCAGCAGCGTAGCCCGCGGGAGCGGCGACGAGCAGTACTTC. Its protein product is CASSVARGSGDEQYF.

This chain uses TRBV4-3 with TRBJ1-1; 7 bases align to TRBD1. The germline CDR1 and CDR2 sequences are LGHNA and YSLEER. The CDR3 is made up of 14 amino acids. The junction had 8 bases not matched to a gene; V was cut back by 6 bases and J by 4 bases. The CDR3 here is CASSTTGMGTEAFF. As DNA, the CDR3 is TGCGCCAGCAGTACGACAGGGATGGGCACTGAAGCTTTCTTT.

The rearrangement joins TRBV9 to TRBJ2-1; 12 bases are shared with TRBD2. Trimming at V came to 0 bases and at J to 8 bases, leaving 9 bases not matched to a gene. Per the germline V gene, CDR1 is SGDLS and CDR2 is YYNGEE. The CDR3 length is 17 residues. CDR3 sequence reads: CASSVEPLAGGIDEQFF. CDR3 coding DNA: TGTGCCAGCAGCGTAGAACCTCTAGCGGGAGGGATCGATGAGCAGTTCTTC. The whole variable domain, remainder taken from reference TRBV9 and TRBJ2-1, is DSGVTQTPKHLITATGQRVTLRCSPRSGDLSVYWYQQSLDQGLQFLIQYYNGEERAKGNILERFSAQQFPDLHSELNLSSLELGDSALYFCASSVEPLAGGIDEQFFGPGTRLTVL.

V is TRBV25-1 and J is TRBJ2-7, with a weak D call TRBD1 (6 bases). The V gene lost 7 bases and the J gene lost 5 bases, with 15 bases spanning the gap. The CDR3 consists of 13 residues. Germline V lookup: CDR1 MGHDK, CDR2 SYGVNS. The CDR3 loop is CASTLQGFDEQYF. CDR3 DNA: TGTGCCAGCACGTTACAGGGTTTCGACGAGCAGTACTTC.